The present T cell receptor (beta chain) was sequenced within a study of regulatory T cells in long-lasting Graves disease. Libraries of TCR beta came from iRepertoire HTBI primers plus Arm-PCR of CDR3 regions. In TCRdb, the multiplex PCR reads were re-called with MiXCR into one record per CDR3 protein. The sample consists of about half a million distinct CDR3 sequences, 22% of them appearing once. This clonotype was seen a few times. A clone one base away is much larger, so this may be a read error. Regarding time point: persistent/refractory GD, antithyroid drugs over 5 years with positive TRAb. PBMCs provided the RNA from which the TCR library was made. The receptor was isolated from a female donor with Graves disease. The sequences come from peripheral blood mononuclear cells (PBMCs), collected when the disease was refractory, from a patient treated with antithyroid drugs.

CDR3 sequence: CASSLGPANTGEPFF. CDR3 DNA: TGTGCCAGCAGCTTAGGGCCCGCGAACACCGGGGAGCCGTTTTTT. V is TRBV11-2 and J is TRBJ2-2, with D possibly TRBD2 on 5 matching bases. The CDR3 sequence is 15 residues long. Germline-derived CDR1 and CDR2 are SGHAT and FQNNGV.